A selection of T cell receptor beta chains follows, all from one sample in a study of response to subunit inactivated influenza vaccine. TCRdb recomputed calls from the RT-PCR reads with MiXCR, one row per CDR3 protein. The table shows about 830,000 distinct CDR3 sequences, with about 18% occurring only once. The specimen comprised PBMCs from blood, sampled about 5 days after vaccination. All receptors derive from a middle-aged man who received an inactivated influenza vaccine. The CDR3 runs from the conserved cysteine through the conserved F or W. D genes are given only for firm matches.

D	V	J	CDR3
TRBD2	TRBV11-2	TRBJ2-3	CASSSAGYTDTQYF
.	TRBV4-3	TRBJ2-3	CASSQVEDSSTDTQYF
.	TRBV29-1	TRBJ2-7	CSVEGFRSYEQYF
.	TRBV4-3	TRBJ1-5	CASSQDLGAIQPQHF
.	TRBV20-1	TRBJ2-1	CSAETGGYNEQFF
.	TRBV20-1	TRBJ2-7	CSANLAPAGSSYEQYF
.	TRBV21-1	TRBJ2-4	CASSKTTDLAKNIQYF
TRBD1	TRBV20-1	TRBJ2-5	CSAHYNRDRGQTQYF
.	TRBV5-8	TRBJ1-2	CASSLVPGASDYGYTF
TRBD2	TRBV5-1	TRBJ2-3	CASSSGTSGGTDTQYF
.	TRBV15	TRBJ2-7	CATSRVANEQYF
TRBD2	TRBV12-3/TRBV12-4	TRBJ2-1	CASSFWGLAGSGEQFF
TRBD2	TRBV20-1	TRBJ2-3	CSAEDRTSGITDTQYF
.	TRBV20-1	TRBJ2-3	CSARAASLGTDTQYF
.	TRBV7-9	TRBJ2-3	CRGDTQYF
TRBD1	TRBV29-1	TRBJ2-2	CSTRQGGSTGELFF
TRBD1	TRBV27	TRBJ2-3	CASSFVRGRDTQYF
.	TRBV3-1	TRBJ1-2	CASSQGGYGYTF
.	TRBV29-1	TRBJ2-7	CSVEDHDWREGSYEQYF
.	TRBV5-6	TRBJ2-3	CASSFIPVGANPQYF
.	TRBV7-2	TRBJ1-5	CASSLWSGQPQHF
TRBD1	TRBV4-2	TRBJ1-6	CASSQTLGTANSPLHF
TRBD1	TRBV20-1	TRBJ1-1	CSAREGTDEAFF
.	TRBV7-3	TRBJ1-1	CASSPRRGRENTEAFF
TRBD2	TRBV20-1	TRBJ2-3	CSPLAGGDTQYF
.	TRBV6-2/TRBV6-3	TRBJ1-5	CATSDSFNQPQHF
.	TRBV6-1	TRBJ2-3	CASSVGVTTDTQYF
TRBD1	TRBV5-7	TRBJ2-7	CASSLETGQGPYEQYF
TRBD2	TRBV20-1	TRBJ2-3	CSALKTSGTDTQYF
TRBD1	TRBV6-2/TRBV6-3	TRBJ2-7	CASSYSKGTGSYEQYF
.	TRBV6-5	TRBJ1-1	CASSYSRQMNTEAFF
.	TRBV11-2	TRBJ1-2	CASTPVGRGYGYTF
.	TRBV2	TRBJ2-1	CASSSGSSSYNEQFF
.	TRBV4-2	TRBJ2-2	CASSQVGRNTGELFF
.	TRBV7-9	TRBJ2-1	CASSASASLYEQFF
.	TRBV10-3	TRBJ2-7	CAISSLPGEQYF
.	TRBV29-1	TRBJ2-1	CSVTEPGEQFF
.	TRBV5-4	TRBJ2-3	CASSLESGDTQYF
.	TRBV18	TRBJ2-2	CASSPAGKNTGELFF
TRBD1	TRBV24-1	TRBJ2-3	CATKGTDNTDTQYF
TRBD1	TRBV5-1	TRBJ2-4	CASSPTGGQAKNIQYF
.	TRBV12-3/TRBV12-4	TRBJ1-5	CASSRRGQPQHF
TRBD2	TRBV7-2	TRBJ2-1	CASSPLLAGGEQFF
.	TRBV4-3	TRBJ2-1	CASSQDWYQSTYNEQFF
.	TRBV6-1	TRBJ2-5	CASSEQRETQYF
TRBD2	TRBV4-3	TRBJ2-7	CASSQTLQRGAYEQYF
.	TRBV7-6	TRBJ1-2	CASSLLAGGYTF
TRBD2	TRBV5-1	TRBJ2-6	CASSSGLVAGANVLTF
TRBD1	TRBV7-9	TRBJ2-5	CASSGTVGETQYF
.	TRBV5-6	TRBJ2-1	CASSLEASNEQFF
.	TRBV28	TRBJ1-4	CASSLSTGDLRGKLFF
.	TRBV5-1	TRBJ1-2	CASSPGDRVYGYTF
.	TRBV12-3/TRBV12-4	TRBJ2-3	CASKQGGTDTQYF
TRBD2	TRBV7-2	TRBJ2-1	CASSLSGGAGGYNEQFF
.	TRBV7-9	TRBJ2-2	CASSSSRPQQNTGELFF
.	TRBV12-3/TRBV12-4	TRBJ1-2	CASSFSGNVDGYTF
.	TRBV5-1	TRBJ2-7	CASSFRAGSREQYF